This TCR beta chain was documented in a study of blood T cell repertoires in COVID-19. TCRdb's copy holds only in-frame clones and misses some; the assay was immunoSEQ multiplex PCR. The data hold more than 85,000 clones, with 70% to 90% observed a single time. V was shortened by 4 bases and J by 7 bases, with 11 bases between the two germline ends. Germline loops: CDR1 SEHNR, CDR2 FQNEAQ (reference sequence). The CDR3 is 12 residues long. This clonotype originated in an older man with acute or convalescent COVID-19. The J gene is TRBJ2-7, the V gene TRBV7-9; D call uncertain. The sequencing input was peripheral blood. CDR3 nucleotides: TGTGCCAGCAGCTCCCAGGTCCGGGAGCAGTACTTC. Its translation: CASSSQVREQYF.